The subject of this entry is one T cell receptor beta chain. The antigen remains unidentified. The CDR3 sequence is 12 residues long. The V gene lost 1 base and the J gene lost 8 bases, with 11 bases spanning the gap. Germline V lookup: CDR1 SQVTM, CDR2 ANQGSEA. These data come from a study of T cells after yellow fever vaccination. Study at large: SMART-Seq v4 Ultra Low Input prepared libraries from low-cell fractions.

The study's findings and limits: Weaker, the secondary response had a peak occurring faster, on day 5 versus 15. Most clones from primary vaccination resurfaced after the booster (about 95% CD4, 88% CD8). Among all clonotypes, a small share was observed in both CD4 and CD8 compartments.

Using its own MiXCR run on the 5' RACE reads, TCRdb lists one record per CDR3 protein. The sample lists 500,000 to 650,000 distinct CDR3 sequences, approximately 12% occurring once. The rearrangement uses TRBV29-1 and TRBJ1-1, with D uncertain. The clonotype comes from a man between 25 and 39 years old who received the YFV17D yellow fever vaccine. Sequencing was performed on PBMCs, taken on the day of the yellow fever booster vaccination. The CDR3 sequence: CSVEVGGREAFF. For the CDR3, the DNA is TGCAGCGTTGAAGTAGGCGGGAGGGAAGCTTTCTTT.